The entry below gives a single TCR beta chain sequence along with its context. The antigen remains unidentified. Germline trimming cut 4 bases from V and 5 bases from J; bases unmatched to any gene: 8. The CDR3 extends over 14 amino acids. Per germline, CDR1 SGDLS and CDR2 YYNGEE. This cohort consisted of healthy bone marrow donors. The source of the sample is a study of cytomegalovirus exposure and HLA in healthy donors. Findings of the study overall: Among CMV-associated TCR beta chains, most appeared HLA-restricted in a later analysis.

PCR used 60 Vbeta primers and 13 Jbeta primers. Clones were read by immunoSEQ multiplex PCR, and TCRdb kept only the in-frame ones, dropping some. The top ten clones hold 2.8% of a sample with over 150,000 clones, over 60% of them seen once. The sample consisted of PBMCs. This rearrangement joins TRBV9 to TRBJ1-1; 7 positions match TRBD1. The sequence came from a woman aged 25 to 39 in good health and CMV-seronegative. The CDR3 here is CASSPGTDLTEAFF. CDR3 DNA: TGTGCCAGCAGCCCCGGGACAGACCTTACTGAAGCTTTCTTT.